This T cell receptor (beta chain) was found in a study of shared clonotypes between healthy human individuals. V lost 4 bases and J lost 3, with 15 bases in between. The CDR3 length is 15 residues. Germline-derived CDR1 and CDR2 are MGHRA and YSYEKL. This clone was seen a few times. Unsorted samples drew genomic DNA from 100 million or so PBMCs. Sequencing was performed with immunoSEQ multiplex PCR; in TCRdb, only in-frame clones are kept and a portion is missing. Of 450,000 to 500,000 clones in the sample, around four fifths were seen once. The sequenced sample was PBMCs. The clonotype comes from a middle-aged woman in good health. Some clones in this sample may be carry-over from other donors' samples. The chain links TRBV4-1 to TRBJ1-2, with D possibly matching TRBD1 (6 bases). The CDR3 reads CASSPIARGDYGYTF. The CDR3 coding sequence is TGCGCCAGCAGCCCGATTGCCAGGGGAGACTATGGCTACACCTTC.